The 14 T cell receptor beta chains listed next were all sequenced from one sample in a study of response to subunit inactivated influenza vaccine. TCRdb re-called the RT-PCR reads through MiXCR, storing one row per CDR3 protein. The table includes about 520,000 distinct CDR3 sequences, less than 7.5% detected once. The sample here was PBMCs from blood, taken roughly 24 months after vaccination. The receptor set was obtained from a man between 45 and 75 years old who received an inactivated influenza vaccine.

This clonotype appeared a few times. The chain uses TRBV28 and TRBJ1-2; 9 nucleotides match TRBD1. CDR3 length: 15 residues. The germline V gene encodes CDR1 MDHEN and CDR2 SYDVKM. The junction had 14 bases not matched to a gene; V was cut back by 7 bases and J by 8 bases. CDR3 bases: TGTGCCAGCAATAGCATAGGACAGGGGATCTGGGGCTACACCTTC. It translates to CASNSIGQGIWGYTF.

The CDR3 region has the DNA TGCGCCAGCAGCCCCAGACTAGCGGGGCCCCAACAGCAGTTCTTC. Amino acids: CASSPRLAGPQQQFF. This chain joins TRBV5-1 and TRBJ2-1; 11 bases fit TRBD2. With V trimmed by 4 bases and J by 11 bases, 11 bases remained unmatched. This CDR3 contains 15 residues. The germline V gene has CDR1 SGHRS and CDR2 YFSETQ.

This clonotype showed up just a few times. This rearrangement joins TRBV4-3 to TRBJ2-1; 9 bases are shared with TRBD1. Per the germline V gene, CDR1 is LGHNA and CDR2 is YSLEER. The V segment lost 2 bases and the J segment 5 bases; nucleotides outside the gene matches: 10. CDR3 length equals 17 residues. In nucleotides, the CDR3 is TGCGCCAGCAGCCAAAGCGTCGGACAGGGGTATGACAATGAGCAGTTCTTC. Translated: CASSQSVGQGYDNEQFF.

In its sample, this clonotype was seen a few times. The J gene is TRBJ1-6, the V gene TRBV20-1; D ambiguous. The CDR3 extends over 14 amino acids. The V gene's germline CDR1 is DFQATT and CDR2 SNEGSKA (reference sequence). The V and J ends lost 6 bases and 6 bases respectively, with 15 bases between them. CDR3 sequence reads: CSARTEGSNSPLHF. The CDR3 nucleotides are TGCAGTGCGAGGACGGAGGGTAGTAATTCACCCCTCCACTTT.

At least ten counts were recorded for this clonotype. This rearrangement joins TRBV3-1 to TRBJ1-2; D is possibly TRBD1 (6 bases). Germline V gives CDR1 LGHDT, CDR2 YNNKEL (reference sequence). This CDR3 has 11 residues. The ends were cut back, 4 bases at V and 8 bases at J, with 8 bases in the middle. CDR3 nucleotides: TGTGCCAGCAGCCTCGGACAGGGCTACACCTTC. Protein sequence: CASSLGQGYTF.

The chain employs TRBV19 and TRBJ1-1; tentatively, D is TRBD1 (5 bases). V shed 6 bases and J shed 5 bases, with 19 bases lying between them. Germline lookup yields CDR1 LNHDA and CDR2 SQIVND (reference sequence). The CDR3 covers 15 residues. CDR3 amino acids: CASSKTTGTQTEAFF. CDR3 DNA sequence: TGTGCCAGTAGCAAAACGACCGGGACCCAAACTGAAGCTTTCTTT.

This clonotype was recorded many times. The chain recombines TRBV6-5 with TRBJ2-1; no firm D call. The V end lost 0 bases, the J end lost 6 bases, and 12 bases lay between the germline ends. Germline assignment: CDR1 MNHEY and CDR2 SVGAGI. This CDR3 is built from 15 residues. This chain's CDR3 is CASSYSTGVSNEQFF. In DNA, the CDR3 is TGTGCCAGCAGTTACTCGACTGGGGTGAGCAATGAGCAGTTCTTC.

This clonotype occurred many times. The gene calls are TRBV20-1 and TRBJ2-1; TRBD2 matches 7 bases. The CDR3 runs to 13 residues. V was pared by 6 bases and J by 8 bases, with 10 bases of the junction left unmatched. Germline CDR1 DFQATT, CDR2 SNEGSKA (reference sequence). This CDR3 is CSASGRGTDEQFF. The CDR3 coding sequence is TGCAGTGCGAGCGGGCGGGGGACCGATGAGCAGTTCTTC.

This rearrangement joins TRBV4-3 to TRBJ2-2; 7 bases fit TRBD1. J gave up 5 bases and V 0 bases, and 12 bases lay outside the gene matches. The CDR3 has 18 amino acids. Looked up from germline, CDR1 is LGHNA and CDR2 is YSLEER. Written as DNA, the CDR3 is TGCGCCAGCAGCCAAGATTTACCTAGGGGGCCAAGGACCGGGGAGCTGTTTTTT. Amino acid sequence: CASSQDLPRGPRTGELFF.

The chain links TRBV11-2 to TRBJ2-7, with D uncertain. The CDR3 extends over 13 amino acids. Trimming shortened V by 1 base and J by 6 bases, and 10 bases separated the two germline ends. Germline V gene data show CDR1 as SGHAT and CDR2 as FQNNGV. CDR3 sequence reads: CASSLVPPSEQYF. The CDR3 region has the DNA TGTGCCAGCAGCTTAGTACCCCCATCCGAGCAGTACTTC.

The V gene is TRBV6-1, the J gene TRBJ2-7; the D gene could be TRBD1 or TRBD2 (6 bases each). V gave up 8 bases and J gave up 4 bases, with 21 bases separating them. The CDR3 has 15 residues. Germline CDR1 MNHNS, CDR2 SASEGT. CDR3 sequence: CASLGGQTDIYEQYF. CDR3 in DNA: TGTGCCAGCCTTGGGGGGCAGACCGATATATACGAGCAGTACTTC.

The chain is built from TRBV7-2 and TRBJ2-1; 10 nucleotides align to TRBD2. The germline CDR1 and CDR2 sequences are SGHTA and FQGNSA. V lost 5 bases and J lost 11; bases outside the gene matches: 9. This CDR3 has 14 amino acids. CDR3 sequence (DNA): TGTGCCAGCAGCCCCTTGGGACTAGCGAGACAGCAGTTCTTC. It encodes CASSPLGLARQQFF.

This chain's CDR3 is CASSLAFAGPGSANEQFF. In DNA form, the CDR3 reads TGCGCCAGCAGCTTGGCATTTGCGGGCCCGGGATCGGCTAATGAGCAGTTCTTC. The V and J genes are TRBV5-1 and TRBJ2-1; TRBD2 is a possible D gene (5 bases). The V gene's germline CDR1 is SGHRS and CDR2 YFSETQ. V shed 0 bases and J shed 7 bases, with 23 bases lying between them. There are 18 residues in the CDR3.

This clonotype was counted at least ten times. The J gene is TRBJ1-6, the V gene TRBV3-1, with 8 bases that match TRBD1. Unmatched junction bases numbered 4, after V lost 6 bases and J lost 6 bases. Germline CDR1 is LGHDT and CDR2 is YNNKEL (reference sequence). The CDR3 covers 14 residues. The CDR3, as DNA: TGTGCCAGCAGGCAGACAGGGGCTAATTCACCCCTCCACTTT. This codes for CASRQTGANSPLHF.